Listed here are 17 T cell receptor beta chains from one sample, sequenced in a study of T cell changes during pregnancy in multiple sclerosis. The assay was immunoSEQ multiplex PCR, and TCRdb's table has in-frame clones only and misses some. Of 25,000 to 35,000 clones listed, over 85% are singletons. The source material was CD4+ T cells from peripheral blood mononuclear cells, sampled in the second trimester of pregnancy. These receptors all come from a female donor in good health, enrolled as a control in a pregnancy study.

About this clone: An end of the junction does not agree with germline; a read error may underlie this. The rearrangement joins TRBV5-8 to TRBJ1-2, with a possible D match to TRBD1 (6 bases). The germline V gene has CDR1 SGHTS and CDR2 YDEGEE. The CDR3 has 12 residues. In DNA form, the CDR3 reads TGTGCCAGCAGTTTGGGGACAAGTGGCTACACCTTC. Its translation is CASSLGTSGYTF.

This chain connects TRBV19 to TRBJ1-3; the match to TRBD1 covers 8 bases. This CDR3 is built from 14 residues. CDR1 LNHDA and CDR2 SQIVND come from the germline V gene (reference sequence). With V trimmed by 6 bases and J by 4 bases, 5 bases remained unmatched. The CDR3 loop reads CASRTDRAGNTIYF. CDR3 sequence (DNA): TGTGCCAGTAGGACGGACAGGGCCGGAAACACCATATATTTT. The whole variable domain, filled in from reference TRBV19 and TRBJ1-3, reads DGGITQSPKYLFRKEGQNVTLSCEQNLNHDAMYWYRQDPGQGLRLIYYSQIVNDFQKGDIAEGYSVSREKKESFPLTVTSAQKNPTAFYLCASRTDRAGNTIYFGEGSWLTVV.

This chain joins TRBV9 and TRBJ1-1; TRBD1 matches 7 bases. From germline, CDR1 is SGDLS and CDR2 YYNGEE. The CDR3 extends over 13 amino acids. V was pared by 2 bases and J by 8 bases, with 6 bases of the junction left unmatched. The CDR3 region is CASSVTGAGEAFF. In DNA, the CDR3 is TGTGCCAGCAGCGTCACAGGGGCGGGCGAAGCTTTCTTT.

V usage is TRBV6-5 and J usage is TRBJ2-5; D might be TRBD2 (6 bases). The CDR3 is 15 amino acids. Trimming took 2 bases from V and 4 from J, leaving 14 bases between them. Germline V gene sequence: CDR1 MNHEY, CDR2 SVGAGI. The chain's CDR3 is CASSYTRVGGETQYF. CDR3 DNA: TGTGCCAGCAGTTACACCAGGGTGGGGGGAGAGACCCAGTACTTC.

The chain employs TRBV21-1 and TRBJ2-7; TRBD1 reflects the table's D call only, with no check against the DNA. TRBV21-1 is an annotated pseudogene. This CDR3 comprises 14 residues. The CDR3 bases are TGTGCCAGCCTACCGAACAGGGGGCGTGGGGAGCAGTACTTC. Translation: CASLPNRGRGEQYF.

This clone was seen once. The J gene is TRBJ1-2, the V gene TRBV25-1; D unresolved. The ends were cut back, 1 base at V and 1 base at J, with 10 bases in the middle. The germline V gene encodes CDR1 MGHDK and CDR2 SYGVNS. The CDR3 is 15 amino acids. The CDR3 sequence: CASSESGGSNYGYTF. DNA for the CDR3: TGTGCCAGCAGTGAATCCGGCGGAAGTAACTATGGCTACACCTTC.

The chain has TRBV5-6 and TRBJ2-3, with D perhaps TRBD1 (6 bases). CDR1 SGHDT and CDR2 YYEEEE come from the germline V gene. The CDR3 runs 16 residues. Trimming left V 4 bases short and J 2 bases short, with 17 bases between. This chain's CDR3 is CASSRNPGQYTDTQYF. The DNA for the CDR3 is TGTGCCAGCAGCCGCAACCCGGGACAATACACAGATACGCAGTATTTT.

This clone was recorded only once. V is TRBV15 and J is TRBJ1-1, with D perhaps matching TRBD1 (5 bases). This CDR3 spans 15 amino acids. Trimming removed 1 base at V and 4 bases at J, with 13 bases between. The germline V gene encodes CDR1 LNHNV and CDR2 YYDKDF (reference sequence). CDR3 DNA sequence: TGTGCCACCAGCAGAGGAGGGACTCGGGGCACTGAAGCTTTCTTT. The encoded protein is CATSRGGTRGTEAFF.

The rearrangement links TRBV5-1 to TRBJ2-5; 8 bases align to TRBD2. Gene TRBJ2-7 matches the end of the DNA better, so the J call may be wrong. The CDR3 is 15 amino acids. Looked up from germline, CDR1 is SGHRS and CDR2 is YFSETQ. This CDR3 reads CASSLGAGATYEQYF. DNA for the CDR3: TGCGCCAGCAGCTTGGGAGCGGGGGCAACCTACGAGCAGTACTTC.

The rearrangement uses TRBV15 and TRBJ1-5, with 9 bases fitting TRBD1. Unmatched junction bases numbered 6, after V lost 3 bases and J lost 6 bases. The CDR3 has 15 amino acids. Looked up from germline, CDR1 is LNHNV and CDR2 is YYDKDF (reference sequence). CDR3 in DNA: TGTGCCACCAGCAGGGGGGGACAGGGTCGTCAGCCCCAGCATTTT. As protein: CATSRGGQGRQPQHF.

V gene TRBV5-1 combines with J gene TRBJ2-1; TRBD2 matches 11 bases. This CDR3 spans 14 amino acids. Losses at the gene ends were 3 bases for V and 8 bases for J; bases not matched to a gene: 4. CDR1 and CDR2 from the germline V gene are SGHRS and YFSETQ. The CDR3 sequence: CASSYPTSGDEQFF. DNA for the CDR3: TGCGCCAGCAGCTACCCGACTAGCGGGGATGAGCAGTTCTTC.

This chain joins TRBV7-9 and TRBJ2-7, with 7 bases matching TRBD1. There are 13 residues in the CDR3. Germline loops: CDR1 SEHNR, CDR2 FQNEAQ (reference sequence). Trimming cost V 5 bases and J 6 bases; bases outside gene matches: 7. The CDR3 DNA reads as TGTGCCAGCAGCCGACGTAACAGGGGCGAGCAGTACTTC. Its protein is CASSRRNRGEQYF.

V gene TRBV4-1 combines with J gene TRBJ2-1; maybe TRBD1 (7 bases). Per germline, CDR1 MGHRA and CDR2 YSYEKL. Trimming removed 1 base from V and 2 bases from J, with 12 bases in between. This CDR3 comprises 16 residues. For the CDR3, the DNA is TGCGCCAGCAGCCAAGCGCGGGACAGCACCTACAATGAGCAGTTCTTC. Residues: CASSQARDSTYNEQFF.

The genes are TRBV21-1 and TRBJ2-7; TRBD2, the table's D call, was not compared with the DNA. TRBV21-1 is assigned pseudogene status. The CDR3 length is 16 residues. The CDR3 nucleotides are TGTGCCAGCAGCAAATCCCTTAGCGGATGTCCCTACGAGCAGTACTTC. As protein: CASSKSLSGCPYEQYF.

The chain employs TRBV19 and TRBJ2-7, with D hard to call. Germline CDR1 LNHDA, CDR2 SQIVND (reference sequence). V lost 1 base and J lost 3, with 7 bases in between. The CDR3 spans 13 residues. Written as DNA, the CDR3 is TGTGCCAGTAGTATAGGAGGCGGCTACGAGCAGTACTTC. Protein sequence: CASSIGGGYEQYF.

V and J are TRBV5-1 and TRBJ1-1; TRBD1 agrees at 7 bases. The CDR3 has 13 residues. Germline CDR1 and CDR2: SGHRS and YFSETQ. Germline trimming cut 4 bases from V and 4 bases from J; bases unmatched to any gene: 4. The CDR3: CASSVQGSTEAFF. CDR3 bases: TGCGCCAGCAGCGTACAGGGGAGCACTGAAGCTTTCTTT.

The CDR3 loop is CASSLRSGGAGDTQYF. As DNA, the CDR3 is TGTGCCAGCAGCTTACGTAGCGGGGGGGCGGGAGATACGCAGTATTTT. The chain uses TRBV5-4 and TRBJ2-3, with 11 bases fitting TRBD2. The CDR3 sequence is 16 residues long. Trimming at V came to 2 bases and at J to 5 bases, leaving 7 bases not matched to a gene. In germline, CDR1 is SGHNT, CDR2 YYREEE (reference sequence). Together with reference TRBV5-4 and TRBJ2-3, the CDR3 gives the full variable domain: ETGVTQSPTHLIKTRGQQVTLRCSSQSGHNTVSWYQQALGQGPQFIFQYYREEENGRGNFPPRFSGLQFPNYSSELNVNALELDDSALYLCASSLRSGGAGDTQYFGPGTRLTVL.